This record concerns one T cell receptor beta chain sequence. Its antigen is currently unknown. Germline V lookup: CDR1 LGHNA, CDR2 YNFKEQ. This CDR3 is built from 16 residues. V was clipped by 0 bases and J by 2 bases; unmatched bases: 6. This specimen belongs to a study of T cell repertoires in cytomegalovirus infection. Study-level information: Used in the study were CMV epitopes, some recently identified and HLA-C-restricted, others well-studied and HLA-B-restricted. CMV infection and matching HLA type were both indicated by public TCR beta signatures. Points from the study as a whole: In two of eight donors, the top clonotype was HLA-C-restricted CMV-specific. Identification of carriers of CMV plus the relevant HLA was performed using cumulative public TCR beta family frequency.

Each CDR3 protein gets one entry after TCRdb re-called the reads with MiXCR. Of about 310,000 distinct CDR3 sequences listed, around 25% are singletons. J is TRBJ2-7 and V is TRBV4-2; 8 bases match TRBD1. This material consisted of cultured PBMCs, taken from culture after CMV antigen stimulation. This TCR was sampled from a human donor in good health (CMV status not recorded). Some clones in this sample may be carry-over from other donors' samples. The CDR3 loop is CASSQDLGTGAYEQYF. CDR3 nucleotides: TGTGCCAGCAGCCAAGATCTGGGGACAGGTGCCTACGAGCAGTACTTC.